The 14 T cell receptor beta chains given below trace back to one sample, sequenced in a study of blood T cell repertoires in COVID-19. TCRdb keeps only in-frame clones here, not all; method: immunoSEQ multiplex PCR. This sample has around 65,000 clones, with 75% to 80% found just once. Material: peripheral blood. The receptors were gathered from a human donor in a cohort sampled during active COVID-19.

This sequence joins TRBV7-8 and TRBJ2-2, with 13 positions matching TRBD2. V shed 5 bases, J shed 6 bases, and the junction held 6 bases outside the gene matches. Germline CDR1 reads SGHVS; CDR2 reads FQNEAQ. CDR3 size: 16 residues. This CDR3 reads CASSRGLAGEAGELFF. CDR3 bases: TGTGCCAGCAGCCGAGGACTAGCGGGGGAGGCCGGGGAGCTGTTTTTT.

The count of this clone is one. This sequence joins TRBV28 and TRBJ1-3, with a possible D match to TRBD1 (5 bases). CDR3 length equals 15 residues. CDR1 and CDR2 (germline): MDHEN, SYDVKM. V lost 7 bases to trimming and J lost 4 bases, with 17 bases between them. The CDR3 loop reads CASKGQGRPGNTIYF. The CDR3 DNA sequence: TGTGCCAGCAAAGGGCAGGGAAGACCCGGAAACACCATATATTTT.

The genes are TRBV3-1 (or the pseudogene TRBV3-2) and TRBJ1-2, with 9 bases aligning to TRBD1. V lost 6 bases, J lost 0 bases, and 14 bases stayed unmatched. The CDR3 sequence is 18 residues long. Looked up from germline, CDR1 is LGHDT and CDR2 is YNNKEL (reference sequence). The CDR3 loop is CASSQRGTGQGANYGYTF. CDR3 in DNA: TGTGCCAGCAGTCAAAGGGGGACGGGACAGGGAGCTAACTATGGCTACACCTTC.

The V call is TRBV5-1, the J call TRBJ2-5; 9 bases agree with TRBD1. The V gene's germline CDR1 is SGHRS and CDR2 YFSETQ. The CDR3 has 13 amino acids. With 4 bases clipped from V and 4 bases from J, the junction kept 2 bases outside the gene matches. The CDR3 DNA is TGCGCCAGCAGCCCGGGACAGGGAGAGACCCAGTACTTC. Protein product: CASSPGQGETQYF.

The chain joins TRBV5-1 to TRBJ2-3; 13 bases are shared with TRBD2. J lost 2 bases, V lost 5 bases, and 5 bases had no gene match. From germline, CDR1 is SGHRS and CDR2 YFSETQ. The CDR3 has 16 residues. Here the CDR3 DNA reads TGCGCCAGCAGAAATGGACTAGCGGGGGACACAGATACGCAGTATTTT. Protein sequence: CASRNGLAGDTDTQYF. Full variable domain (rest looked up from reference TRBV5-1 and TRBJ2-3): KAGVTQTPRYLIKTRGQQVTLSCSPISGHRSVSWYQQTPGQGLQFLFEYFSETQRNKGNFPGRFSGRQFSNSRSEMNVSTLELGDSALYLCASRNGLAGDTDTQYFGPGTRLTVL.

V usage is TRBV6-5 and J usage is TRBJ2-5; D may be TRBD2 (5 bases). The CDR3 spans 15 residues. Trimming shortened V by 6 bases and J by 2 bases, and 16 bases separated the two germline ends. CDR1 and CDR2 (germline): MNHEY, SVGAGI. This CDR3 is CASRRFTSQQETQYF. Here the CDR3 DNA reads TGTGCCAGCAGGCGGTTTACTAGTCAGCAAGAGACCCAGTACTTC.

This clone was detected a few times. The chain joins TRBV28 to TRBJ1-1; D might be TRBD1 (5 bases). The V and J ends lost 3 bases and 3 bases respectively, with 17 bases between them. CDR3 length: 16 residues. CDR1 is MDHEN, CDR2 SYDVKM, per germline. CDR3 in DNA: TGTGCCAGCAGTTTGAGGCGTGTCAGGGCAGACACTGAAGCTTTCTTT. Encoded protein: CASSLRRVRADTEAFF.

J is TRBJ2-3 and V is TRBV28; no clear D gene. V lost 5 bases, J lost 4 bases, and 7 bases lay in between. This CDR3 contains 12 residues. CDR1 MDHEN and CDR2 SYDVKM come from the germline V gene. In DNA form, the CDR3 reads TGTGCCAGCAGTAAAGCGCCAGATACGCAGTATTTT. Protein: CASSKAPDTQYF.

The chain joins TRBV5-6 to TRBJ2-2; unclear D gene. CDR3 size: 14 residues. The ends were cut back, 3 bases at V and 10 bases at J, with 16 bases in the middle. Germline loops: CDR1 SGHDT, CDR2 YYEEEE. The CDR3, as DNA: TGTGCCAGCAGCTATATGTTGAACACCTTGGAGCTGTTTTTT. Translating gives CASSYMLNTLELFF.

V is TRBV24-1 and J is TRBJ2-5; 8 positions match TRBD2. J was trimmed by 2 bases and V by 2 bases; bases with no gene match: 6. The CDR3 consists of 16 residues. In germline, CDR1 is KGHDR, CDR2 SFDVKD. CDR3 nucleotides: TGTGCCACCAGTGATTCGGCGGCGGGGGGACAAGAGACCCAGTACTTC. Its protein product is CATSDSAAGGQETQYF.

CDR3 DNA sequence: TGTGCCAGCTCACCACCTAATCGGGACAGGGGGCTTGGTGGCTACACCTTC. Translated: CASSPPNRDRGLGGYTF. The chain couples TRBV18 to TRBJ1-2; 12 positions match TRBD1. Germline V CDR1 and CDR2: KGHSH, LQKENI. This CDR3 region has 17 residues. After removal of 0 bases from V and 7 bases from J, the junction contained 9 bases not matched to a gene.

The V and J genes are TRBV28 and TRBJ2-5; 11 nucleotides agree with TRBD1. The CDR3 sequence is 16 residues long. After removal of 5 bases from V and 7 bases from J, the junction contained 12 bases not matched to a gene. The germline CDR1 and CDR2 sequences are MDHEN and SYDVKM. The DNA of the CDR3 is TGTGCCAGCAGTACTCCCGGGACAGGGGGAGCGGGGACCCAGTACTTC. Translated: CASSTPGTGGAGTQYF.

V is TRBV5-1 and J is TRBJ1-4, with 8 bases aligning to TRBD1. J was trimmed by 7 bases and V by 0 bases; bases with no gene match: 8. Germline lookup yields CDR1 SGHRS and CDR2 YFSETQ. The CDR3 spans 16 residues. CDR3 bases: TGCGCCAGCAGCTTGGGGACAGGGATACATATTGAAAAACTGTTTTTT. Translating it yields CASSLGTGIHIEKLFF.

To note about this clone: Other DNA sequences in the sample encode the same CDR3. This chain connects TRBV14 to TRBJ1-3; D remains ambiguous. This CDR3 has 15 residues. Germline assignment: CDR1 SGHDN and CDR2 FVKESK. Trimming removed 3 bases from V and 0 bases from J, with 9 bases in between. The CDR3 spells CASSHRGSSGNTIYF. In DNA form, the CDR3 reads TGTGCCAGCAGCCACCGTGGTAGCTCTGGAAACACCATATATTTT.